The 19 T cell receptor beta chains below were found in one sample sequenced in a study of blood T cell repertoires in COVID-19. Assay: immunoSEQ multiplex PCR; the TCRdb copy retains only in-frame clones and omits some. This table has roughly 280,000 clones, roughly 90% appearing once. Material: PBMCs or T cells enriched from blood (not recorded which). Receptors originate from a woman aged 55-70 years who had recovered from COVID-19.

CDR3 protein: CAAHRGQGSLVGNTIYF. The CDR3 region has the DNA TGTGCCGCCCACAGGGGACAGGGCTCTCTTGTTGGAAACACCATATATTTT. The chain links TRBV19 to TRBJ1-3; the match to TRBD1 covers 9 bases. This CDR3 spans 17 amino acids. Germline-derived CDR1 and CDR2 are LNHDA and SQIVND (reference sequence). V gave up 11 bases and J gave up 3 bases; unmatched junction bases: 17.

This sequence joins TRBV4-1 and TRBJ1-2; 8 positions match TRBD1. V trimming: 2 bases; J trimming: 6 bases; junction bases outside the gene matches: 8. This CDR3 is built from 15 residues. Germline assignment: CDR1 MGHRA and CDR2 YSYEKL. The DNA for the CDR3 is TGCGCCAGCAGCCAACAGGAGACAGGGGTGCATGGCTACACCTTC. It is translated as CASSQQETGVHGYTF.

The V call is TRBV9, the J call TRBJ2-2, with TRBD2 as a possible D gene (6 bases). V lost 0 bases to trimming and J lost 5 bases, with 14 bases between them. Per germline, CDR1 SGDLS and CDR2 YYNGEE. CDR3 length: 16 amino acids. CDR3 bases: TGTGCCAGCAGCGTAGCAGGGCAGGGAGGTACCGGGGAGCTGTTTTTT. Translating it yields CASSVAGQGGTGELFF.

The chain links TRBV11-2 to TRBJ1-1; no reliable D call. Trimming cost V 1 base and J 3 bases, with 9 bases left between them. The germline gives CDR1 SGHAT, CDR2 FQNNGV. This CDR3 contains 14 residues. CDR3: CASSLVVRDTEAFF. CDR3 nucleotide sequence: TGTGCCAGCAGCTTAGTGGTGCGGGACACTGAAGCTTTCTTT.

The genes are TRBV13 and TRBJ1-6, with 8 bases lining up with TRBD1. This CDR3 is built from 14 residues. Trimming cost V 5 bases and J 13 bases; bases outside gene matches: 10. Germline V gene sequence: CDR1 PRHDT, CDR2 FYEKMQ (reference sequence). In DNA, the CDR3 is TGTGCCAGCAGCCGGGACAGGTCATATTTGCCCCTCCACTTT. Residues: CASSRDRSYLPLHF.

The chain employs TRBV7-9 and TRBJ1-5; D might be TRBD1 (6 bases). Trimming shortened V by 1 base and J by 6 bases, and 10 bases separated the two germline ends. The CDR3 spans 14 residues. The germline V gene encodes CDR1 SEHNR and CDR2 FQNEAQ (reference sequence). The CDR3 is CASSLEGGGQPQHF. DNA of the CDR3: TGTGCCAGCAGCTTAGAAGGGGGGGGTCAGCCCCAGCATTTT. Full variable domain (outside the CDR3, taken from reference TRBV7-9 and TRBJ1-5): DTGVSQNPRHKITKRGQNVTFRCDPISEHNRLYWYRQTLGQGPEFLTYFQNEAQLEKSRLLSDRFSAERPKGSFSTLEIQRTEQGDSAMYLCASSLEGGGQPQHFGDGTRLSIL.

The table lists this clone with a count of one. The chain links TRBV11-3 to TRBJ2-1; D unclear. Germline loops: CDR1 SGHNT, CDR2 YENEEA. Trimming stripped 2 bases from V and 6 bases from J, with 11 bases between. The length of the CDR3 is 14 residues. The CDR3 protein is CASSLLSSGNEQFF. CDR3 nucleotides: TGTGCCAGCAGCTTACTGTCATCCGGCAATGAGCAGTTCTTC.

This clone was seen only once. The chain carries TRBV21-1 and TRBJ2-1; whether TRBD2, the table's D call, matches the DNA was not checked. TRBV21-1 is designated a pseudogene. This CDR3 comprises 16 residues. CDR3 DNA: TGTGCCAGCAGCCAGGGGCTCGGACTAGCGTCGGATGAGCAGTTCTTC. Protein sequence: CASSQGLGLASDEQFF.

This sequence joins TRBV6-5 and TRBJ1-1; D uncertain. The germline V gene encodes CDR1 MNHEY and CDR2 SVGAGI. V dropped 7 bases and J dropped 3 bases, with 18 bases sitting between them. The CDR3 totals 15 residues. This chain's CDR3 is CASKEPRLADTEAFF. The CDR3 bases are TGTGCCAGCAAGGAACCGCGCTTGGCGGACACTGAAGCTTTCTTT.

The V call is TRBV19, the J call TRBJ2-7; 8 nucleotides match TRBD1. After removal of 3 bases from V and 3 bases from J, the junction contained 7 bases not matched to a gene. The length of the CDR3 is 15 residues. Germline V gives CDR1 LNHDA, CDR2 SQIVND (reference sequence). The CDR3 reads CASSIRGTGLYEQYF. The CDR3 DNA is TGTGCCAGTAGTATCAGGGGGACAGGTCTCTACGAGCAGTACTTC.

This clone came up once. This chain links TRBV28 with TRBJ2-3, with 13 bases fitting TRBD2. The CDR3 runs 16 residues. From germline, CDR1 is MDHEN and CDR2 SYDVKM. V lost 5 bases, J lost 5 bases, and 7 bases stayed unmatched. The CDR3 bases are TGTGCCAGCAGTAAAACTAGCGGGAGGGCCGGAGATACGCAGTATTTT. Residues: CASSKTSGRAGDTQYF.

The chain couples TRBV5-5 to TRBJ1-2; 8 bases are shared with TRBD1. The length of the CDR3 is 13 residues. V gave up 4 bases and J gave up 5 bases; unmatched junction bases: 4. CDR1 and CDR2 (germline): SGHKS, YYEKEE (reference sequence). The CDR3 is CASSPRTGYGYTF. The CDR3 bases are TGTGCCAGCAGCCCACGGACAGGGTATGGCTACACCTTC.

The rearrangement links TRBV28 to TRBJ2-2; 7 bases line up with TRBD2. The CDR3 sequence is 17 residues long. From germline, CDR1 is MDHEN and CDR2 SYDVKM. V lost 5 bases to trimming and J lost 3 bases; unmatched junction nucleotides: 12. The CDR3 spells CASSPPGAGEHTGELFF. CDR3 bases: TGTGCCAGCAGTCCCCCCGGGGCGGGAGAGCACACCGGGGAGCTGTTTTTT.

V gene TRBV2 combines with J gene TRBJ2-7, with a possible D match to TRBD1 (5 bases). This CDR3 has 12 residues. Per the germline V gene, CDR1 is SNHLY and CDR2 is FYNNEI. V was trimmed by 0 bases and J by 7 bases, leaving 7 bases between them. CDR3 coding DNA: TGTGCCAGCAGTGAAGCGCCAGGGGAGCAGTACTTC. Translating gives CASSEAPGEQYF.

The CDR3 loop reads CASSLVGQDGEQYF. The CDR3 nucleotides are TGCGCCAGCAGCTTGGTAGGACAGGATGGAGAGCAGTACTTC. This rearrangement joins TRBV5-1 to TRBJ2-7; 7 nucleotides line up with TRBD1. J lost 7 bases, V lost 0 bases, and 7 bases had no gene match. In germline, CDR1 is SGHRS, CDR2 YFSETQ. The length of the CDR3 is 14 residues.

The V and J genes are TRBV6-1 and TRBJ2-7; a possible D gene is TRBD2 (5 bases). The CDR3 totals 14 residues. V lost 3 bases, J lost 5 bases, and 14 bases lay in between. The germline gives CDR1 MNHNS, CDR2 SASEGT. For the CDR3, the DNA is TGTGCCAGCAGTGACGCCGGGATCATGGACGAGCAGTACTTC. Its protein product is CASSDAGIMDEQYF.

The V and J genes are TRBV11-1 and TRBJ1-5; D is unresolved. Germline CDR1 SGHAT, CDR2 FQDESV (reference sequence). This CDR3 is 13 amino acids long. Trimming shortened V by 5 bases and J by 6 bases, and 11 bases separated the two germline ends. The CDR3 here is CASSPAGVQPQHF. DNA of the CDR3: TGTGCCAGCAGCCCAGCGGGCGTTCAGCCCCAGCATTTT.

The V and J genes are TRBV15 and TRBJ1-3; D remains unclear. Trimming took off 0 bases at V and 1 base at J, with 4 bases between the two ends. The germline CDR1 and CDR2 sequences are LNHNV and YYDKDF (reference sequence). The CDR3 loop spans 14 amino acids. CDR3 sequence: CATSRDTSGNTIYF. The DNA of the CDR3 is TGTGCCACCAGCAGAGATACATCTGGAAACACCATATATTTT. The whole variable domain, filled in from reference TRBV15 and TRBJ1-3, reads DAMVIQNPRYQVTQFGKPVTLSCSQTLNHNVMYWYQQKSSQAPKLLFHYYDKDFNNEADTPDNFQSRRPNTSFCFLDIRSPGLGDTAMYLCATSRDTSGNTIYFGEGSWLTVV.

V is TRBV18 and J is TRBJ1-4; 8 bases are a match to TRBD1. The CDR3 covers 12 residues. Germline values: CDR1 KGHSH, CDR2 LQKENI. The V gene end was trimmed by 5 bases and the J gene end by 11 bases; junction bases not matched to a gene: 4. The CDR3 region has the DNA TGTGCCAGCTCAGGGACAGGTCGTAAACTGTTTTTT. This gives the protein CASSGTGRKLFF.